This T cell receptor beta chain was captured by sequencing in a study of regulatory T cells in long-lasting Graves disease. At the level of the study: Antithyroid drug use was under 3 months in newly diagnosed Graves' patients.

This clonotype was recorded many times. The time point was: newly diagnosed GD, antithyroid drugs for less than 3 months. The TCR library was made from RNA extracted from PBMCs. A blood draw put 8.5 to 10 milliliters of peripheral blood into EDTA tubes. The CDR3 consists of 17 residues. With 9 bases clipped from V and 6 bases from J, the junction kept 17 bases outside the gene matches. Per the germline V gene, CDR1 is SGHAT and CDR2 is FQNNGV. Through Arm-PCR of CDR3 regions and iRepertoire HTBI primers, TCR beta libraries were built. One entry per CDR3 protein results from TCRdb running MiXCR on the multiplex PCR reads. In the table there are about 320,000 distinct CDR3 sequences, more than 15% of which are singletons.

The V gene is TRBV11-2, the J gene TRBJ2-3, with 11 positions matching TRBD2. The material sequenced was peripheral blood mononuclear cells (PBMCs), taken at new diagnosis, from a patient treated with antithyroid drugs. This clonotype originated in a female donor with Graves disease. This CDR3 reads CASSQPGTSGYADTQYF. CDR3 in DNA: TGTGCCAGTAGTCAACCGGGGACTAGCGGATACGCTGATACGCAGTATTTT.